This record concerns one TCR beta chain sequence. V shed 5 bases and J 3 bases; nucleotides not matched to a gene: 8. From germline, CDR1 is MNHNS and CDR2 SASEGT. CDR3 length: 15 residues. The data stem from a study of T-cell memory formation after mild COVID-19. UMIs and sample barcodes were carried by the TCR alpha and TCR beta cDNA libraries that 5'RACE produced using constant-segment primers. Via MiXCR, TCRdb re-called the 5' RACE reads, giving one row per CDR3 protein. The top ten clones hold around 13% of a sample with roughly 480,000 distinct CDR3 sequences, around a quarter of them seen once.

The genes are TRBV6-1 and TRBJ2-7, with 9 bases matching TRBD1. The sample taken for sequencing was PBMCs or a T cell subset sorted from them (not recorded which). The receptor was derived from an adult woman who had mild COVID-19 (a few samples of this study predate the infection). Cell type and time point are not known. CDR3 sequence reads: CASSLLTGQGYEQYF. In DNA form, the CDR3 reads TGTGCCAGCAGTCTTTTAACGGGACAGGGCTACGAGCAGTACTTC.